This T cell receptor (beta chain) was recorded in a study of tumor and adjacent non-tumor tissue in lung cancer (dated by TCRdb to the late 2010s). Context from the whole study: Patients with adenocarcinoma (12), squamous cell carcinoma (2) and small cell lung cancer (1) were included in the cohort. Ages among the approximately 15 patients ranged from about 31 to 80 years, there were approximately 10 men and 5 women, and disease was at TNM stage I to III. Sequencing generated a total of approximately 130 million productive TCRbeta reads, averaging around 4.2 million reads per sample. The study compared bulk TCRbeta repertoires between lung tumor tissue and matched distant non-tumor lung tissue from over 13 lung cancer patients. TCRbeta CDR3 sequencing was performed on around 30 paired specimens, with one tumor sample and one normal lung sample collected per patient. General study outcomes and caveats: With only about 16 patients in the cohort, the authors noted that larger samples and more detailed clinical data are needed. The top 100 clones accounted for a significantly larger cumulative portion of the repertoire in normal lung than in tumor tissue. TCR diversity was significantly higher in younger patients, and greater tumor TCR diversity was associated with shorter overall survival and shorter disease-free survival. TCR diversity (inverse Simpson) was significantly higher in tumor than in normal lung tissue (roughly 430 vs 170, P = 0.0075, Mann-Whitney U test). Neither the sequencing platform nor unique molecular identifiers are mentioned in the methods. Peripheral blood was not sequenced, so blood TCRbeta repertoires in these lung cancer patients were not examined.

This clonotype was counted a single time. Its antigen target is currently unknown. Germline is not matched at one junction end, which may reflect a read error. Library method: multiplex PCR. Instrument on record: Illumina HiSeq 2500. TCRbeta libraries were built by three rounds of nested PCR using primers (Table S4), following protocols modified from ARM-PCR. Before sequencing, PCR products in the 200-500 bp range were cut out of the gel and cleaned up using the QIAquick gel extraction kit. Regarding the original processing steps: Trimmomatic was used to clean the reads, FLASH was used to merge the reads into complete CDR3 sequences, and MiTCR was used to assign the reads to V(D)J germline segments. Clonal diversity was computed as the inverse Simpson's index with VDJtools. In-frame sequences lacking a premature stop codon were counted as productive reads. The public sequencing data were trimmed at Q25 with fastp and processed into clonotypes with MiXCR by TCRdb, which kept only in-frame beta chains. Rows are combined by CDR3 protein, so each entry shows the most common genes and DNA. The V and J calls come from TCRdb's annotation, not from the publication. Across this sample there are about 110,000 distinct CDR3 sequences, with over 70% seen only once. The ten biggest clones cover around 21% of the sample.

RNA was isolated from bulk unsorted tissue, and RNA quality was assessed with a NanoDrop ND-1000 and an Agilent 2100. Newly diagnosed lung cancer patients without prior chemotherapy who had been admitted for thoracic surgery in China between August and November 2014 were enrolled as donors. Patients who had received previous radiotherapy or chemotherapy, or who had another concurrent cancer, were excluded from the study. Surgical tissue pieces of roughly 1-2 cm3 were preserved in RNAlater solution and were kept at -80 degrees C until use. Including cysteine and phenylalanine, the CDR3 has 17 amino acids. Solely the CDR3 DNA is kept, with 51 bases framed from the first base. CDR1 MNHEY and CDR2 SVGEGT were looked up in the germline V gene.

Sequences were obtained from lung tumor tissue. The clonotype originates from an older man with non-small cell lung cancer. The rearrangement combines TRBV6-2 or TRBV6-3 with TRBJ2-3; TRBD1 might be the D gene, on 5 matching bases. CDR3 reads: CDSSYPMTVGHQDTQYF. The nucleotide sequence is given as TGTGACAGCAGCTACCCGATGACAGTAGGCCACCAGGATACACAGTATTTT.